This record looks at one T cell receptor (beta chain) sequence and its context. As yet, its antigen is unknown. Some clones are missing from TCRdb's copy, which holds only in-frame ones; the method was immunoSEQ multiplex PCR. The table lists roughly 150,000 clones, approximately 92% of them singletons. The CDR3 runs to 14 residues. Germline CDR1 and CDR2: SGHRS and YFSETQ. The germline V and J ends were trimmed by 5 bases and 3 bases, with 15 bases remaining between them. This sample is part of a study of T cell responses to AZD1222 COVID-19 vaccine. Findings and limits, study-wide: Only a handful of individuals given AZD1222 were seropositive at baseline.

The material was peripheral blood, obtained on day 0 of AZD1222 vaccination. The TCR was taken from an adult in good health. The V and J genes are TRBV5-1 and TRBJ2-7; D remains ambiguous. The CDR3 DNA follows: TGCGCCAGCAGGCCCGGACCGACACTCTACGAGCAGTACTTC. It translates to CASRPGPTLYEQYF. Combining the CDR3 with reference TRBV5-1 and TRBJ2-7 gives the whole variable domain KAGVTQTPRYLIKTRGQQVTLSCSPISGHRSVSWYQQTPGQGLQFLFEYFSETQRNKGNFPGRFSGRQFSNSRSEMNVSTLELGDSALYLCASRPGPTLYEQYFGPGTRLTVT.